A single sample is the source of the 21 T cell receptor beta chains below, sequenced in a study of blood T cell repertoires in COVID-19. TCRdb's copy holds only in-frame clones and misses some; the assay was immunoSEQ multiplex PCR. The table has roughly 330,000 clones, around 90% seen once. Sequencing used PBMCs or T cells enriched from blood (not recorded which). These receptors all stem from a man younger than 45 who had recovered from COVID-19.

V and J are TRBV2 and TRBJ2-1; possibly TRBD2 for D (6 bases). The V gene lost 3 bases and the J gene lost 6 bases, with 6 bases spanning the gap. CDR1 and CDR2 (germline): SNHLY, FYNNEI. This CDR3 region has 12 residues. The CDR3: CASSEGGNEQFF. CDR3 coding DNA: TGTGCCAGCAGTGAGGGAGGCAATGAGCAGTTCTTC.

The table lists this clone with a few counts. The chain employs TRBV12-3 or TRBV12-4 and TRBJ1-4, with D perhaps TRBD1 (5 bases). The CDR3 has 13 residues. V was clipped by 5 bases and J by 10 bases, with 14 bases between them. CDR3 DNA: TGTGCCAGCAGTGCCCCAGGGTCGGGAAAACTGTTTTTT. This encodes CASSAPGSGKLFF.

This chain links TRBV10-3 with TRBJ1-1, with a possible D match to TRBD1 (6 bases). This CDR3 region has 15 residues. Germline CDR1 ENHRY, CDR2 SYGVKD. V was trimmed by 0 bases and J by 2 bases, leaving 10 bases between them. CDR3 sequence: CAISESQGRNTEAFF. The CDR3 DNA sequence: TGTGCCATCAGTGAGTCACAGGGTCGAAACACTGAAGCTTTCTTT.

The V gene is TRBV10-3, the J gene TRBJ1-1; TRBD1 matches 9 bases. The J segment lost 5 bases and the V segment lost 1 base, leaving 5 bases of the junction unmatched. The CDR3 is 15 amino acids. Per germline, CDR1 ENHRY and CDR2 SYGVKD. CDR3 in DNA: TGTGCCATCAGTGAGTGGGGACAGGGTTGGACTGAAGCTTTCTTT. The encoded protein is CAISEWGQGWTEAFF.

The chain combines TRBV5-4 with TRBJ1-3, with no clear D. With 4 bases removed from V and 0 bases from J, the gap between germline ends came to 8 bases. This CDR3 region has 14 residues. The germline gives CDR1 SGHNT, CDR2 YYREEE (reference sequence). CDR3 amino acids: CASSPRSSGNTIYF. The CDR3 nucleotides read TGTGCCAGCAGCCCCCGCAGCTCTGGAAACACCATATATTTT.

The chain is built from TRBV30 and TRBJ1-5, with 10 bases fitting TRBD1. After removal of 2 bases from V and 0 bases from J, the junction contained 4 bases not matched to a gene. CDR3 length equals 16 residues. CDR1 is GTSNPN and CDR2 is SVGIG in the germline V gene (reference sequence). The CDR3 DNA reads as TGTGCCTGGAGTCGGGACAGGGGATATAGCAATCAGCCCCAGCATTTT. Translating it yields CAWSRDRGYSNQPQHF. Together with reference TRBV30 and TRBJ1-5, the CDR3 gives the full variable domain: SQTIHQWPATLVQPVGSPLSLECTVEGTSNPNLYWYRQAAGRGLQLLFYSVGIGQISSEVPQNLSASRPQDRQFILSSKKLLLSDSGFYLCAWSRDRGYSNQPQHFGDGTRLSIL.

V usage is TRBV28 and J usage is TRBJ1-2, with D uncertain. CDR1 and CDR2 (germline): MDHEN, SYDVKM. The CDR3 loop spans 12 amino acids. Trimming left V 10 bases short and J 1 base short, with 10 bases between. CDR3 residues: CATNSFNYGYTF. The CDR3 DNA sequence: TGTGCCACCAACAGTTTTAACTATGGCTACACCTTC.

The J gene is TRBJ2-2, the V gene TRBV6-5, with D unresolved. The CDR3 is 13 amino acids. CDR1 is MNHEY and CDR2 is SVGAGI in the germline V gene. The V end was cut by 0 bases, the J end by 7 bases, with 6 bases between. The CDR3 DNA is TGTGCCAGCAGTTACTCGACGGGCGGGGAGCTGTTTTTT. Amino acid sequence: CASSYSTGGELFF.

The rearrangement links TRBV10-2 to TRBJ1-6; TRBD1 agrees at 7 bases. CDR3 size: 16 residues. Looked up from germline, CDR1 is WSHSY and CDR2 is SAAADI. Germline trimming cut 3 bases from V and 11 bases from J; bases unmatched to any gene: 13. The DNA of the CDR3 is TGCGCCAGCAGTGAATTCGAGGGGACAGCCGAAACACCCCTCCACTTT. This codes for CASSEFEGTAETPLHF.

A few counts support this clone. The rearrangement joins TRBV2 to TRBJ1-2; D uncertain. The CDR3 loop spans 14 amino acids. The V end lost 2 bases, the J end lost 4 bases, and 11 bases lay between the germline ends. Germline-derived CDR1 and CDR2 are SNHLY and FYNNEI. The DNA for the CDR3 is TGTGCCAGCAGTGAAATAACAGACCTCTATGGCTACACCTTC. It yields the protein CASSEITDLYGYTF.

CDR3 sequence reads: CASSRGGLVSYNEQFF. DNA for the CDR3: TGTGCCAGCAGCCGCGGGGGGCTCGTCTCCTACAATGAGCAGTTCTTC. The chain combines TRBV11-2 with TRBJ2-1, with 8 bases that match TRBD2. V shed 5 bases and J 0 bases; nucleotides not matched to a gene: 6. Germline V lookup: CDR1 SGHAT, CDR2 FQNNGV. This CDR3 contains 16 residues.

The chain's CDR3 is CASGLGRGTAYGYTF. CDR3 nucleotides: TGTGCTAGTGGTTTGGGACGCGGGACCGCTTATGGCTACACCTTC. The J gene is TRBJ1-2, the V gene TRBV12-5, with D possibly TRBD1 on 5 matching bases. Trimming shortened V by 1 base and J by 5 bases, and 14 bases separated the two germline ends. CDR1 and CDR2 from the germline V gene are LGHNT and FRNRAP. The CDR3 runs 15 residues.

This clone has just a few counts. This sequence joins TRBV5-4 and TRBJ2-5; D is perhaps TRBD2 (5 bases). With 4 bases removed from V and 4 bases from J, the gap between germline ends came to 23 bases. The germline V gene has CDR1 SGHNT and CDR2 YYREEE (reference sequence). CDR3 length equals 17 residues. Here the CDR3 reads CASSHRMGHPGGETQYF. The CDR3 DNA sequence: TGTGCCAGCAGCCATAGAATGGGCCACCCCGGAGGAGAGACCCAGTACTTC. Looking up the rest from reference TRBV5-4 and TRBJ2-5 gives the full variable domain: ETGVTQSPTHLIKTRGQQVTLRCSSQSGHNTVSWYQQALGQGPQFIFQYYREEENGRGNFPPRFSGLQFPNYSSELNVNALELDDSALYLCASSHRMGHPGGETQYFGPGTRLLVL.

The J gene is TRBJ2-7, the V gene TRBV24-1; 7 bases are shared with TRBD2. The CDR3 runs to 13 residues. Trimming took 0 bases from V and 5 from J; bases not matched to a gene: 0. Germline V gene lookup returns CDR1 KGHDR and CDR2 SFDVKD. The CDR3 protein is CATSDLRGDEQYF. The CDR3 nucleotides are TGTGCCACCAGTGATTTGCGGGGGGACGAGCAGTACTTC.

A single count supports this clone. The gene calls are TRBV6-5 and TRBJ2-4, with D tentatively TRBD1 (6 bases). From germline, CDR1 is MNHEY and CDR2 SVGAGI. The CDR3 totals 13 residues. Deletions cut 6 bases from V and 5 bases from J, with 11 bases between. This CDR3 is CASRRTGQNIQYF. The CDR3 DNA is TGTGCCAGCAGGCGCACAGGGCAAAACATTCAGTACTTC.

This clone was recorded once. The chain uses TRBV28 and TRBJ1-4; TRBD1 might be the D (5 bases). Germline V lookup: CDR1 MDHEN, CDR2 SYDVKM. V lost 11 bases to trimming and J lost 5 bases, with 15 bases between them. This CDR3 is built from 13 residues. The CDR3 DNA reads TGTGCCCTAAGTGGCAGGGAAAATGAAAAACTGTTTTTT. Residues: CALSGRENEKLFF. The full variable domain, with the rest looked up from reference TRBV28 and TRBJ1-4, is DVKVTQSSRYLVKRTGEKVFLECVQDMDHENMFWYRQDPGLGLRLIYFSYDVKMKEKGDIPEGYSVSREKKERFSLILESASTNQTSMYLCALSGRENEKLFFGSGTQLSVL.

V is TRBV6-5 and J is TRBJ2-2; 10 nucleotides match TRBD1. The CDR3 has 14 amino acids. Germline lookup yields CDR1 MNHEY and CDR2 SVGAGI. V lost 8 bases, J lost 3 bases, and 3 bases stayed unmatched. In DNA, the CDR3 is TGTGCCAGCGGCGGACAGGGGGACACCGGGGAGCTGTTTTTT. Amino acids: CASGGQGDTGELFF.

The gene calls are TRBV18 and TRBJ1-6; D remains ambiguous. The CDR3 is 13 amino acids. Germline V gene data show CDR1 as KGHSH and CDR2 as LQKENI. V was trimmed by 2 bases and J by 10 bases, leaving 9 bases between them. The CDR3 DNA is TGTGCCAGCTCACCAGGGCAAGAATCACCCCTCCACTTT. It encodes CASSPGQESPLHF.

V usage is TRBV9 and J usage is TRBJ2-1; 8 nucleotides align to TRBD2. V was clipped by 0 bases and J by 2 bases; unmatched bases: 4. This CDR3 is built from 16 residues. CDR1 and CDR2 from the germline V gene are SGDLS and YYNGEE. The CDR3 nucleotides are TGTGCCAGCAGCGTAGCTGAGCGGGGGCCCTACAATGAGCAGTTCTTC. The encoded protein is CASSVAERGPYNEQFF.

This chain links TRBV5-1 with TRBJ2-5; 10 nucleotides agree with TRBD2. The V gene's germline CDR1 is SGHRS and CDR2 YFSETQ. Trimming took 0 bases from V and 1 from J; bases not matched to a gene: 3. The CDR3 totals 16 residues. In DNA form, the CDR3 reads TGCGCCAGCAGCTTGGTGGCTAGCGGGGGCCAAGAGACCCAGTACTTC. Protein sequence: CASSLVASGGQETQYF.

The chain couples TRBV10-3 to TRBJ2-1; TRBD1 matches 9 bases. V dropped 3 bases and J dropped 7; count of bases not matched to a gene: 10. The CDR3 runs to 16 residues. Germline loops: CDR1 ENHRY, CDR2 SYGVKD. The CDR3 sequence: CAISDPGTGKGNEQFF. The DNA of the CDR3 is TGTGCCATCAGTGACCCCGGGACAGGGAAGGGGAATGAGCAGTTCTTC.